One sample yielded the 19 T cell receptor beta chains listed below, sequenced in a study of OX40 agonist ivuxolimab in advanced cancers. Libraries were built with the immunoSEQ multiplex PCR assay. TCRdb took this table from immuneACCESS and kept in-frame rearrangements with V and J called. Such tables lack part of the clones; where checked against another copy, unresolved V genes explain under half of the gap, and the rest is unexplained. For this sample there are approximately 34,000 clones; around 86% appear just once. The ten most abundant clones make up more than 1.2% of the sample. The sequencing here drew on CD4+ or CD8+ T cells sorted from blood, taken in a trial of the OX40 agonist ivuxolimab. The source of these receptors is an adult with an advanced solid tumor such as melanoma, head and neck, liver or kidney cancer.

Details on this clone: The same CDR3 can be traced to other DNA sequences in this sample. This chain connects TRBV28 to TRBJ1-2; D gene unclear. V dropped 3 bases and J dropped 4 bases, with 6 bases sitting between them. In germline, CDR1 is MDHEN, CDR2 SYDVKM. The CDR3 totals 12 residues. This CDR3 is CASSLGSYGYTF. CDR3 bases: TGTGCCAGCAGTTTGGGGAGCTATGGCTACACCTTC.

V gene TRBV29-1 combines with J gene TRBJ2-1; no definite D call. This CDR3 has 11 residues. Germline loops: CDR1 SQVTM, CDR2 ANQGSEA. With 3 bases removed from V and 15 bases from J, the gap between germline ends came to 15 bases. CDR3 DNA sequence: TGCAGCGTTGAGCAGTCGGTGTCGTGGTTCTTC. Translating gives CSVEQSVSWFF.

The chain is built from TRBV27 and TRBJ1-2; 8 nucleotides match TRBD1. From germline, CDR1 is MNHEY and CDR2 SMNVEV (reference sequence). After removal of 9 bases from V and 8 bases from J, the junction contained 5 bases not matched to a gene. This CDR3 is built from 11 residues. The CDR3 protein is CASQGAGGYTF. CDR3 sequence (DNA): TGTGCCAGTCAGGGGGCGGGAGGCTACACCTTC.

This rearrangement joins TRBV6-5 to TRBJ1-2; possibly TRBD1 for D (6 bases). V lost 0 bases and J 8 bases, leaving 13 bases between the germline ends. The CDR3 length is 14 residues. Germline V CDR1 and CDR2: MNHEY, SVGAGI. The CDR3 bases are TGTGCCAGCAGTTACTCAGGGGGTATACGGGGCTACACCTTC. Its translation: CASSYSGGIRGYTF.

This rearrangement joins TRBV5-4 to TRBJ2-2; 11 nucleotides align to TRBD1. The V gene's germline CDR1 is SGHNT and CDR2 YYREEE (reference sequence). The CDR3 runs to 13 residues. V gave up 7 bases and J gave up 7 bases; unmatched junction bases: 3. CDR3 loop: CASGQGAFGELFF. CDR3 nucleotide sequence: TGTGCCAGCGGACAGGGGGCCTTCGGGGAGCTGTTTTTT.

The rearrangement joins TRBV10-3 to TRBJ1-1; D not certain. V was shortened by 4 bases and J by 10 bases, with 16 bases between the two germline ends. CDR3 length equals 13 residues. Germline CDR1 and CDR2: ENHRY and SYGVKD. Here the CDR3 DNA reads TGTGCCATCAGTGGTAACCCCATCGTAGGAGCTTTCTTT. Protein: CAISGNPIVGAFF.

DNA for the CDR3: TGTGCCTGGAGTGTACGGGATCAGCCCCAGCATTTT. The encoded protein is CAWSVRDQPQHF. The V and J genes are TRBV30 and TRBJ1-5; no definite D call. Trimming left V 0 bases short and J 5 bases short, with 5 bases between. The CDR3 is made up of 12 amino acids. Germline-derived CDR1 and CDR2 are GTSNPN and SVGIG (reference sequence).

The chain carries TRBV10-2 and TRBJ1-2; tentative D call: TRBD1 (5 bases). V lost 3 bases and J 4 bases, leaving 9 bases between the germline ends. Germline CDR1 and CDR2: WSHSY and SAAADI. The CDR3 runs 13 residues. The CDR3 region has the DNA TGCGCCAGCAGTGATGGGGGGGGCTATGGCTACACCTTC. Its protein is CASSDGGGYGYTF.

The DNA of the CDR3 is TGTGCCAGCACCGACAGGGTGTCCTACGAGCAGTACTTC. It encodes CASTDRVSYEQYF. The J gene is TRBJ2-7, the V gene TRBV7-2; the match to TRBD1 covers 7 bases. There are 13 residues in the CDR3. The ends lost 7 bases at V and 1 base at J; junction bases unmatched: 4. The germline V gene encodes CDR1 SGHTA and CDR2 FQGNSA.

This clone was detected only a few times. The gene calls are TRBV7-2 and TRBJ2-5, with D perhaps TRBD1 (6 bases). Germline loops: CDR1 SGHTA, CDR2 FQGNSA. The V end lost 7 bases, the J end lost 5 bases, and 17 bases lay between the germline ends. The CDR3 has 14 residues. CDR3 in amino acids: CASNPSGGQETQYF. CDR3 DNA sequence: TGTGCCAGCAATCCCAGTGGGGGCCAGGAGACCCAGTACTTC.

This chain uses TRBV7-8 with TRBJ1-4, with 8 bases aligning to TRBD1. The CDR3 contains 14 residues. Germline assignment: CDR1 SGHVS and CDR2 FQNEAQ. J gave up 7 bases and V 6 bases, and 7 bases lay outside the gene matches. The CDR3 sequence is CASRRTGGFEKLFF. The CDR3 bases are TGTGCCAGCAGGCGTACAGGGGGTTTTGAAAAACTGTTTTTT. Together with reference TRBV7-8 and TRBJ1-4, the CDR3 gives the full variable domain: GAGVSQSPRYKVAKRGQDVALRCDPISGHVSLFWYQQALGQGPEFLTYFQNEAQLDKSGLPSDRFFAERPEGSVSTLKIQRTQQEDSAVYLCASRRTGGFEKLFFGSGTQLSVL.

The gene calls are TRBV4-2 and TRBJ2-3; TRBD1 might be the D (5 bases). V was trimmed by 4 bases and J by 5 bases, leaving 7 bases between them. From germline, CDR1 is LGHNA and CDR2 YNFKEQ. The CDR3 loop spans 12 amino acids. The CDR3 protein is CASSLTGDTQYF. The CDR3 nucleotides read TGTGCCAGCAGCCTCACAGGAGATACGCAGTATTTT.

This chain connects TRBV7-8 to TRBJ2-3; TRBD2 matches 10 bases. V dropped 3 bases and J dropped 0; count of bases not matched to a gene: 12. The CDR3 loop spans 19 amino acids. Germline V gene sequence: CDR1 SGHVS, CDR2 FQNEAQ. CDR3 nucleotides: TGTGCCAGCAGCTTCCCGGCCCTAGCGGGGGAGTTGAGCACAGATACGCAGTATTTT. Protein: CASSFPALAGELSTDTQYF.

The V gene is TRBV19, the J gene TRBJ1-5; 7 positions agree with TRBD1. CDR1 is LNHDA and CDR2 is SQIVND in the germline V gene (reference sequence). Losses at the gene ends were 8 bases for V and 6 bases for J; bases not matched to a gene: 10. CDR3 length: 14 amino acids. CDR3 in amino acids: CASHSGGGGQPQHF. The CDR3 DNA is TGTGCCAGTCACTCAGGGGGGGGCGGTCAGCCCCAGCATTTT.

The chain is built from TRBV10-1 and TRBJ1-5; no definite D call. Trimming removed 0 bases from V and 4 bases from J, with 19 bases in between. In germline, CDR1 is WNHNN, CDR2 SYGVQD (reference sequence). This CDR3 has 18 amino acids. The CDR3 spells CASSESIGMAQVNQPQHF. The CDR3 bases are TGCGCCAGCAGTGAGTCGATAGGGATGGCCCAGGTGAATCAGCCCCAGCATTTT.

This sequence joins TRBV7-2 and TRBJ2-1; D not certain. With 5 bases removed from V and 0 bases from J, the gap between germline ends came to 11 bases. This CDR3 has 15 amino acids. From germline, CDR1 is SGHTA and CDR2 FQGNSA. CDR3 coding DNA: TGTGCCAGCAGCACGACTCTAAGCTCCTACAATGAGCAGTTCTTC. It yields the protein CASSTTLSSYNEQFF.

This sequence joins TRBV7-9 and TRBJ1-2, with D uncertain. This CDR3 spans 13 amino acids. Trimming stripped 5 bases from V and 4 bases from J, with 11 bases between. Germline V lookup: CDR1 SEHNR, CDR2 FQNEAQ (reference sequence). The CDR3 coding sequence is TGTGCCAGCAGCCACGGACCAAGCTATGGCTACACCTTC. As protein: CASSHGPSYGYTF.

V gene TRBV18 combines with J gene TRBJ1-1; 7 bases agree with TRBD1. Trimming cost V 3 bases and J 7 bases; bases outside gene matches: 8. The germline V gene has CDR1 KGHSH and CDR2 LQKENI. This CDR3 comprises 14 residues. The CDR3 region is CASSPDRFGGEAFF. CDR3 nucleotide sequence: TGTGCCAGCTCACCGGACAGGTTCGGGGGTGAAGCTTTCTTT.

V is TRBV9 and J is TRBJ2-7, with D unresolved. V was trimmed by 0 bases and J by 4 bases, leaving 14 bases between them. The CDR3 totals 15 residues. CDR1 is SGDLS, CDR2 YYNGEE, per germline. The CDR3 region has the DNA TGTGCCAGCAGCGTAGGGTCTACGTTTACTTACGAGCAGTACTTC. Encoded protein: CASSVGSTFTYEQYF.